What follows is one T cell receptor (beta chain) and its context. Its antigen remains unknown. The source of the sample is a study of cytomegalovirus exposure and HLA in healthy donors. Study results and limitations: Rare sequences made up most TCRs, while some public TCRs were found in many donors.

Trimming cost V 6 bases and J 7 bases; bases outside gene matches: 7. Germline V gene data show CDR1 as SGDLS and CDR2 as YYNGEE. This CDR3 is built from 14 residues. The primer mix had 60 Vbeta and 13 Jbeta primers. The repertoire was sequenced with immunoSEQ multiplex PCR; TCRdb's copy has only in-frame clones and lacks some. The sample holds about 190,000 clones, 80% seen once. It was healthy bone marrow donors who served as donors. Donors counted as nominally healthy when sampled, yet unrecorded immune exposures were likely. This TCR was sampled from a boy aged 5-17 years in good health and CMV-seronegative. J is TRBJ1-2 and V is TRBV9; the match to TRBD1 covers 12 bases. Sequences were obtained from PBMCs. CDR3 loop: CASTPGQGARGYTF. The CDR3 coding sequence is TGTGCCAGCACTCCGGGACAGGGGGCGCGTGGCTACACCTTC.